These 26 T cell receptor beta chains originate from one sample sequenced in a study of T cells in Graves' hyperthyroidism and ophthalmopathy (dated by TCRdb to 2018 to 2020). The library was generated by multiplex PCR. Sequencing instrument: Illumina HiSeq 2000. Amplification of TCR beta CDR3 regions was carried out from RNA transcripts. The first round of RT-PCR for the TCR CDR3 was performed with the HTBI primer set and the Qiagen OneStep RT-PCR kit. The public reads were reprocessed in TCRdb via fastp at Q25 and MiXCR, keeping in-frame beta chains. Identical CDR3 protein sequences are pooled into one entry, listed with their most common genes and DNA. The sample table shows roughly 720,000 distinct CDR3 sequences, and 15% to 20% are seen once. Jointly, the top ten make up 15% to 19% of the sample. The sequenced material came from blood. The receptors here all came from a man aged 45-65 years with Graves' hyperthyroidism.

This clonotype was counted many times. The chain links TRBV29-1 to TRBJ2-7; 10 bases agree with TRBD2. Germline CDR1 is SQVTM and CDR2 is ANQGSEA. The junction had 8 bases not matched to a gene; V was cut back by 6 bases and J by 0 bases. The CDR3 is 15 residues long. The CDR3 nucleotides are TGCAGCGTGGGTGGACTAGCGGAGTTCTCCTACGAGCAGTACTTC. Amino acids: CSVGGLAEFSYEQYF.

This clonotype occurred many times. This sequence joins TRBV7-2 and TRBJ2-1, with 14 bases fitting TRBD2. V gave up 1 base and J gave up 12 bases; unmatched junction bases: 11. CDR1 is SGHTA, CDR2 FQGNSA, per germline. The CDR3 sequence is 17 residues long. The CDR3 sequence: CASSLVVGTSGSGGQFF. In DNA form, the CDR3 reads TGTGCCAGCAGCTTAGTGGTTGGGACTAGCGGGAGTGGCGGGCAGTTCTTC.

The V and J genes are TRBV9 and TRBJ2-4; D gene unclear. The V gene lost 4 bases and the J gene lost 0 bases, with 11 bases spanning the gap. Germline V gene lookup returns CDR1 SGDLS and CDR2 YYNGEE. The CDR3 totals 15 residues. The CDR3 DNA follows: TGTGCCAGCAGCCTTAGTGGGCTAGCCAAAAACATTCAGTACTTC. This translates into CASSLSGLAKNIQYF. Filled out from reference TRBV9 and TRBJ2-4, the complete variable domain reads DSGVTQTPKHLITATGQRVTLRCSPRSGDLSVYWYQQSLDQGLQFLIQYYNGEERAKGNILERFSAQQFPDLHSELNLSSLELGDSALYFCASSLSGLAKNIQYFGAGTRLSVL.

This rearrangement joins TRBV5-4 to TRBJ2-1; D might be TRBD2 (5 bases). Germline-derived CDR1 and CDR2 are SGHNT and YYREEE (reference sequence). The CDR3 runs 16 residues. Trimming cost V 0 bases and J 8 bases, with 18 bases left between them. CDR3 nucleotides: TGTGCCAGCAGCTTGGGAGGGCCCCAAACCGGCGATGAGCAGTTCTTC. Translated: CASSLGGPQTGDEQFF.

The sample holds many counts of this clonotype. The J gene is TRBJ2-2, the V gene TRBV11-2, with D tentatively TRBD1 or TRBD2 (6 bases each). The length of the CDR3 is 16 residues. Trimming pared 0 bases from V and 6 bases from J, leaving 14 bases between. Germline CDR1 and CDR2: SGHAT and FQNNGV. Written as DNA, the CDR3 is TGTGCCAGCAGCTTAGATCCCCCGGGGGCGGCCGGGGAGCTGTTTTTT. This sequence encodes CASSLDPPGAAGELFF.

This clonotype was detected many times. The V call is TRBV27, the J call TRBJ2-5; possibly TRBD1 for D (5 bases). This CDR3 is 16 amino acids long. Germline CDR1 MNHEY, CDR2 SMNVEV (reference sequence). Trimming left V 1 base short and J 1 base short, with 13 bases between. The CDR3 region has the DNA TGTGCCAGCAGTTTATGGCAGGGTGGTCCCCAAGAGACCCAGTACTTC. Translating it yields CASSLWQGGPQETQYF.

There are many counts of this clonotype. The V and J genes are TRBV7-8 and TRBJ1-5, with D hard to call. The ends were cut back, 10 bases at V and 2 bases at J, with 9 bases in the middle. The length of the CDR3 is 12 residues. Looked up from germline, CDR1 is SGHVS and CDR2 is FQNEAQ. The CDR3 DNA reads as TGTGCCACCGCTTATGGCAATCAGCCCCAGCATTTT. Protein: CATAYGNQPQHF.

This clonotype was seen more than once but under ten times. The junction departs from germline at one end; a sequencing error may be responsible. This chain uses TRBV11-2 with TRBJ2-1; tentative D call: TRBD2 (6 bases). Germline lookup yields CDR1 SGHAT and CDR2 FQNNGV. CDR3 size: 11 residues. DNA of the CDR3: TGTGCCAGCAGCGGGGGGAGTGAGCAGTGCTTC. Translating gives CASSGGSEQCF.

This clonotype has ten or more counts. This sequence joins TRBV11-2 and TRBJ2-1; 10 bases match TRBD2. Germline V gives CDR1 SGHAT, CDR2 FQNNGV. V lost 3 bases, J lost 3 bases, and 2 bases stayed unmatched. The CDR3 loop spans 15 amino acids. The CDR3 DNA reads as TGTGCCAGCAGCTTCTCTAGCGGGGGCTACAATGAGCAGTTCTTC. Translation gives CASSFSSGGYNEQFF. Full variable domain (rest looked up from reference TRBV11-2 and TRBJ2-1): EAGVAQSPRYKIIEKRQSVAFWCNPISGHATLYWYQQILGQGPKLLIQFQNNGVVDDSQLPKDRFSAERLKGVDSTLKIQPAKLEDSAVYLCASSFSSGGYNEQFFGPGTRLTVL.

This clonotype came up many times. The chain recombines TRBV11-1 with TRBJ2-7; D may correspond to TRBD1 or TRBD2 (5 bases each). Per germline, CDR1 SGHAT and CDR2 FQDESV (reference sequence). The CDR3 sequence is 15 residues long. The germline V and J ends were trimmed by 5 bases and 0 bases, with 14 bases remaining between them. The CDR3 DNA is TGTGCCAGCAGCCGAGAACCCGGGGCCTCCTACGAGCAGTACTTC. This sequence encodes CASSREPGASYEQYF. Full variable domain (outside the CDR3, taken from reference TRBV11-1 and TRBJ2-7): EAEVAQSPRYKITEKSQAVAFWCDPISGHATLYWYRQILGQGPELLVQFQDESVVDDSQLPKDRFSAERLKGVDSTLKIQPAELGDSAMYLCASSREPGASYEQYFGPGTRLTVT.

The table lists this clonotype with a few counts. The chain carries TRBV6-1 and TRBJ2-2; 8 nucleotides agree with TRBD2. The CDR3 extends over 17 amino acids. V shed 7 bases and J 5 bases; nucleotides not matched to a gene: 15. Germline V lookup: CDR1 MNHNS, CDR2 SASEGT. CDR3 nucleotides: TGTGCCAGCACCCTCCCGGGGGGGACCGCCGGGACCGGGGAGCTGTTTTTT. It specifies CASTLPGGTAGTGELFF.

This clonotype was counted many times. A junction boundary mismatches the germline segment, possibly from a read error. The chain combines TRBV5-1 with TRBJ2-2; 9 bases are a match to TRBD2. CDR1 and CDR2 (germline): SGHRS, YFSETQ. The CDR3 has 15 residues. In DNA form, the CDR3 reads TGTGCCAGCAGCTTAGGGACTAGCCCCACCGGGGAGCTGTTTTTT. It codes for CASSLGTSPTGELFF.

The chain is built from TRBV14 and TRBJ1-2; tentative D call: TRBD1 (5 bases). The V gene's germline CDR1 is SGHDN and CDR2 FVKESK. V lost 0 bases to trimming and J lost 3 bases, with 14 bases between them. The CDR3 covers 16 residues. The DNA of the CDR3 is TGTGCCAGCAGCCAAGAAAGCTTCGGGACGGACTATGGCTACACCTTC. Amino acid sequence: CASSQESFGTDYGYTF.

This clonotype was counted only a few times. This chain connects TRBV4-2 to TRBJ1-5; D uncertain. There are 16 residues in the CDR3. The germline gives CDR1 LGHNA, CDR2 YNFKEQ. V lost 1 base to trimming and J lost 4 bases, with 14 bases between them. The CDR3 here is CASSQVQIVGNQPQHF. In DNA form, the CDR3 reads TGTGCCAGCAGCCAAGTTCAGATAGTGGGAAATCAGCCCCAGCATTTT.

This clonotype was seen repeatedly, ten times or more. This chain uses TRBV7-8 with TRBJ2-1; 7 bases are a match to TRBD2. Germline V gene data show CDR1 as SGHVS and CDR2 as FQNEAQ. The CDR3 totals 14 residues. Trimming at V came to 7 bases and at J to 6 bases, leaving 9 bases not matched to a gene. CDR3 amino acids: CASKLSSGTNEQFF. CDR3 nucleotide sequence: TGTGCCAGCAAGTTGTCTAGCGGAACCAATGAGCAGTTCTTC.

This clonotype was observed a few times. The rearrangement links TRBV20-1 to TRBJ2-3, with D hard to call. This CDR3 is 12 amino acids long. Germline assignment: CDR1 DFQATT and CDR2 SNEGSKA (reference sequence). Trimming cost V 6 bases and J 1 base, with 8 bases left between them. The CDR3 nucleotides are TGCAGTGCGGTGGACCGCACAGATACGCAGTATTTT. Its protein is CSAVDRTDTQYF.

This clonotype appeared many times. The V gene is TRBV24-1, the J gene TRBJ1-5; TRBD1 agrees at 8 bases. Trimming took 4 bases from V and 0 from J; bases not matched to a gene: 7. The CDR3 extends over 17 amino acids. Germline V gene sequence: CDR1 KGHDR, CDR2 SFDVKD. This CDR3 is CATSDRRDRYSNQPQHF. CDR3 DNA: TGTGCCACCAGTGACCGAAGGGACAGGTATAGCAATCAGCCCCAGCATTTT.

Ten or more counts support this clonotype. The CDR3 region is CASSGLGTNTGELFF. In nucleotides, the CDR3 is TGTGCCAGCAGCGGCCTAGGGACGAACACCGGGGAGCTGTTTTTT. This rearrangement joins TRBV7-3 to TRBJ2-2; D gene ambiguous. Trimming took off 5 bases at V and 0 bases at J, with 10 bases between the two ends. The CDR3 consists of 15 residues. Germline V gives CDR1 SGHTA, CDR2 FQGTGA.

V usage is TRBV6-2 or TRBV6-3 and J usage is TRBJ2-3, with TRBD2 matching over 10 bases. The germline gives CDR1 MNHEY, CDR2 SVGEGT. V lost 0 bases and J lost 0; bases outside the gene matches: 18. The CDR3 sequence is 22 residues long. The CDR3 here is CASSYSILGPSGSIGSTDTQYF. The CDR3 DNA sequence: TGTGCCAGCAGTTACTCGATTCTAGGTCCTAGCGGGAGTATCGGTAGCACAGATACGCAGTATTTT.

This clonotype has a handful of counts. The chain recombines TRBV28 with TRBJ2-7; D is possibly TRBD1 (6 bases). Trimming removed 6 bases at V and 4 bases at J, with 16 bases between. There are 14 residues in the CDR3. Germline CDR1 and CDR2: MDHEN and SYDVKM. The DNA for the CDR3 is TGTGCCAGCAGAAGTACAGGGAGCCTATACGAGCAGTACTTC. Protein: CASRSTGSLYEQYF.

J is TRBJ2-7 and V is TRBV20-1; 7 bases line up with TRBD2. This CDR3 contains 13 residues. Germline V gene data show CDR1 as DFQATT and CDR2 as SNEGSKA (reference sequence). After removal of 6 bases from V and 4 bases from J, the junction contained 9 bases not matched to a gene. The CDR3: CSAPWGGAYEQYF. The CDR3 nucleotides read TGCAGTGCCCCTTGGGGGGGAGCGTACGAGCAGTACTTC.

Regarding this clonotype: Only one base separates this from a far larger clonotype, so it likely reflects a read error. The CDR3 end shows no conserved phenylalanine or tryptophan, and so a read error is likely. The chain uses TRBV28 and TRBJ1-1; D unclear. V was cut by 6 bases and J by 3 bases, with 2 bases left in between. Germline lookup yields CDR1 MDHEN and CDR2 SYDVKM. The length of the CDR3 is 10 residues. CDR3 protein: CASRDTEAFS. CDR3 bases: TGTGCCAGCAGAGACACTGAAGCTTTCTCT.

This clonotype counts as medium-sized. This chain links TRBV2 with TRBJ2-5, with TRBD1 identical over 9 bases. Germline V gene sequence: CDR1 SNHLY, CDR2 FYNNEI. The CDR3 totals 14 residues. V trimming: 3 bases; J trimming: 4 bases; junction bases outside the gene matches: 3. CDR3 sequence reads: CASSEEQGAETQYF. CDR3 in DNA: TGTGCCAGCAGTGAGGAACAGGGGGCAGAGACCCAGTACTTC.

This clonotype has a handful of counts. This chain uses TRBV6-1 with TRBJ2-7; 10 nucleotides align to TRBD1. The CDR3 totals 12 residues. Losses at the gene ends were 9 bases for V and 6 bases for J; bases not matched to a gene: 5. Germline V lookup: CDR1 MNHNS, CDR2 SASEGT. The DNA for the CDR3 is TGTGCCAGAAGGACAGGGGGGACCGAGCAGTACTTC. The encoded protein is CARRTGGTEQYF.

This clonotype was picked up many times. This chain connects TRBV20-1 to TRBJ2-3, with 8 bases fitting TRBD2. V trimming: 0 bases; J trimming: 1 base; junction bases outside the gene matches: 9. Germline V CDR1 and CDR2: DFQATT, SNEGSKA (reference sequence). This CDR3 is 17 amino acids long. The CDR3, as DNA: TGCAGTGCTAGAGATTTCACCGGGACTAGTGGCACAGATACGCAGTATTTT. It translates to CSARDFTGTSGTDTQYF.

This clonotype was counted ten times or more. The chain is built from TRBV20-1 and TRBJ2-2; a weak D match, TRBD2 (5 bases). CDR3 size: 15 residues. In germline, CDR1 is DFQATT, CDR2 SNEGSKA (reference sequence). Trimming took off 7 bases at V and 2 bases at J, with 17 bases between the two ends. The CDR3 nucleotides read TGCAGTGTCCGGCAAAGGAGCGGTAACACCGGGGAGCTGTTTTTT. Translating gives CSVRQRSGNTGELFF.